Presented here are 24 T cell receptor beta chains from one specimen sequenced in a study of memory CD4+ T cells and cytomegalovirus serostatus. The sort gate was single viable CD3+CD4+CD8-CD45RO+ cells for memory CD4+ T cells. The table came from immunoSEQ multiplex PCR; TCRdb's copy has only in-frame clones and leaves some out. The profile shows roughly 50,000 clones, 78% of them singletons. The sequenced sample consisted of memory CD4+ T cells from blood. Receptors were obtained from an adult in good health and CMV-seronegative.

V is TRBV5-1 and J is TRBJ1-3; 8 nucleotides line up with TRBD1. The V gene end was trimmed by 0 bases and the J gene end by 2 bases; junction bases not matched to a gene: 1. The CDR3 has 15 residues. Per the germline V gene, CDR1 is SGHRS and CDR2 is YFSETQ. The CDR3: CASSLDRGTGNTIYF. CDR3 DNA sequence: TGCGCCAGCAGCTTGGACAGGGGGACTGGAAACACCATATATTTT.

This chain uses TRBV7-9 with TRBJ2-7; 7 bases fit TRBD2. V lost 3 bases and J lost 3; bases outside the gene matches: 2. The germline gives CDR1 SEHNR, CDR2 FQNEAQ (reference sequence). CDR3 length equals 13 residues. The CDR3 reads CASSLTSNYEQYF. The CDR3 DNA follows: TGTGCCAGCAGCTTGACTAGCAACTACGAGCAGTACTTC.

The chain recombines TRBV27 with TRBJ1-1, with 12 bases lining up with TRBD1. J was trimmed by 4 bases and V by 5 bases; bases with no gene match: 8. The CDR3 runs 16 residues. Germline V gene lookup returns CDR1 MNHEY and CDR2 SMNVEV (reference sequence). CDR3 sequence (DNA): TGTGCCAGCAGTGAGGGGGACAGGGGGCGCCCCACTGAAGCTTTCTTT. It is translated as CASSEGDRGRPTEAFF.

This chain uses TRBV6-5 with TRBJ1-1; possibly TRBD1 for D (5 bases). V was cut by 5 bases and J by 3 bases, with 13 bases left in between. This CDR3 contains 14 residues. Germline values: CDR1 MNHEY, CDR2 SVGAGI. The CDR3, as DNA: TGTGCCAGCAGTGACGGGACCGGTGACACTGAAGCTTTCTTT. It encodes CASSDGTGDTEAFF.

The rearrangement uses TRBV15 and TRBJ2-1; D is perhaps TRBD1 or TRBD2 (6 bases each). CDR3 length: 16 residues. V gave up 3 bases and J gave up 1 base, with 13 bases separating them. Germline assignment: CDR1 LNHNV and CDR2 YYDKDF (reference sequence). The CDR3 loop is CATSRKGGGSYNEQFF. The CDR3 region has the DNA TGTGCCACCAGCAGGAAGGGGGGTGGGTCCTACAATGAGCAGTTCTTC.

The gene calls are TRBV28 and TRBJ1-2; 9 bases line up with TRBD1. The CDR3 has 15 residues. Germline V gene data show CDR1 as MDHEN and CDR2 as SYDVKM. V lost 6 bases, J lost 4 bases, and 9 bases stayed unmatched. The chain's CDR3 is CASRVSTGGGYGYTF. DNA for the CDR3: TGTGCCAGCAGGGTCTCCACAGGGGGCGGCTATGGCTACACCTTC.

This clone has only a few counts. The chain is built from TRBV25-1 and TRBJ1-2; D is uncertain. The CDR3 runs to 12 residues. Germline V gene sequence: CDR1 MGHDK, CDR2 SYGVNS. V dropped 3 bases and J dropped 8 bases, with 10 bases sitting between them. The CDR3 is CASSEGPSGYTF. CDR3 in DNA: TGTGCCAGCAGTGAGGGCCCCTCGGGCTACACCTTC.

This chain connects TRBV5-6 to TRBJ2-5; TRBD1 agrees at 10 bases. This CDR3 has 16 amino acids. Losses at the gene ends were 0 bases for V and 5 bases for J; bases not matched to a gene: 7. From germline, CDR1 is SGHDT and CDR2 YYEEEE. The CDR3 DNA sequence: TGTGCCAGCAGCTTGGCGAGGACAGGGGGGTCGGAGACCCAGTACTTC. Protein sequence: CASSLARTGGSETQYF. The full variable domain, its missing parts supplied by reference TRBV5-6 and TRBJ2-5, is DAGVTQSPTHLIKTRGQQVTLRCSPKSGHDTVSWYQQALGQGPQFIFQYYEEEERQRGNFPDRFSGHQFPNYSSELNVNALLLGDSALYLCASSLARTGGSETQYFGPGTRLLVL.

This chain joins TRBV28 and TRBJ1-5, with D perhaps TRBD1 (5 bases). V was pared by 6 bases and J by 5 bases, with 17 bases between. This CDR3 spans 15 amino acids. The germline gives CDR1 MDHEN, CDR2 SYDVKM. The CDR3 loop is CASSLSGGSYQPQHF. The CDR3 DNA follows: TGTGCCAGCAGCCTTTCGGGGGGGTCCTATCAGCCCCAGCATTTT. Variable domain in full (rest from reference TRBV28 and TRBJ1-5): DVKVTQSSRYLVKRTGEKVFLECVQDMDHENMFWYRQDPGLGLRLIYFSYDVKMKEKGDIPEGYSVSREKKERFSLILESASTNQTSMYLCASSLSGGSYQPQHFGDGTRLSIL.

The V gene is TRBV6-1, the J gene TRBJ2-3; D not certain. The germline CDR1 and CDR2 sequences are MNHNS and SASEGT. This CDR3 is 15 amino acids long. V was cut by 1 base and J by 1 base, with 9 bases left in between. The CDR3 sequence is CASSEVGSRTDTQYF. In DNA form, the CDR3 reads TGTGCCAGCAGTGAAGTGGGTAGCCGCACAGATACGCAGTATTTT.

V usage is TRBV5-1 and J usage is TRBJ1-5; tentative D call: TRBD1 (5 bases). The CDR3 is 15 amino acids. Trimming pared 0 bases from V and 0 bases from J, leaving 7 bases between. Germline CDR1 and CDR2: SGHRS and YFSETQ. The CDR3 reads CASSLGQNSNQPQHF. Here the CDR3 DNA reads TGCGCCAGCAGCTTGGGACAGAATAGCAATCAGCCCCAGCATTTT.

This clone came up a few times. This chain uses TRBV4-1 with TRBJ2-7, with D possibly being TRBD2 (6 bases). Germline V gene data show CDR1 as MGHRA and CDR2 as YSYEKL. Trimming stripped 6 bases from V and 7 bases from J, with 19 bases between. The CDR3 length is 14 residues. The CDR3 DNA reads as TGCGCCAGCAGTCCGGATAGGTTGGGGGGAGAGCAGTACTTC. It encodes CASSPDRLGGEQYF.

This clone turned up a few times. This rearrangement joins TRBV6-7 to TRBJ2-7, with D unclear. TRBV6-7 is reported as an ORF; its role is uncertain. V dropped 7 bases and J dropped 6 bases, with 4 bases sitting between them. This CDR3 contains 9 residues. CDR3 nucleotide sequence: TGTGCCAGCACCTCCGAGCAGTACTTC. Translated: CASTSEQYF.

The rearrangement joins TRBV5-8 to TRBJ1-4; D is perhaps TRBD1 (5 bases). Trimming stripped 1 base from V and 4 bases from J, with 11 bases between. CDR1 and CDR2 (germline): SGHTS, YDEGEE. The CDR3 length is 15 residues. CDR3 protein: CASSLTGTYNEKLFF. The CDR3 DNA reads as TGTGCCAGCAGCTTGACCGGGACTTATAATGAAAAACTGTTTTTT.

This clone turned up a few times. J is TRBJ1-5 and V is TRBV6-1, with TRBD1 matching over 7 bases. CDR3 length: 13 residues. The J segment lost 7 bases and the V segment lost 7 bases, leaving 7 bases of the junction unmatched. Germline V gives CDR1 MNHNS, CDR2 SASEGT. The CDR3 nucleotides are TGTGCCAGCAACAGGGGAGGGGCACAGCCCCAGCATTTT. This translates into CASNRGGAQPQHF.

The chain has TRBV6-5 and TRBJ2-7; 8 bases line up with TRBD2. The junction had 15 bases not matched to a gene; V was cut back by 8 bases and J by 6 bases. The germline gives CDR1 MNHEY, CDR2 SVGAGI. The CDR3 runs to 15 residues. CDR3 loop: CASSKYGGGSSEQYF. The CDR3 coding sequence is TGTGCCAGCTCCAAATACGGGGGGGGATCGAGCGAGCAGTACTTC.

This clone was detected a few times. The chain couples TRBV19 to TRBJ2-3; 10 positions match TRBD2. Trimming removed 10 bases from V and 7 bases from J; junction bases left unmatched: 11. The CDR3 covers 14 residues. Germline V gene sequence: CDR1 LNHDA, CDR2 SQIVND (reference sequence). The DNA for the CDR3 is TGTGCCACCGAAACTAGCGGGGTGCGAAATACGCAGTATTTT. It translates to CATETSGVRNTQYF.

The CDR3 DNA follows: TGTGCCAGCAGTGGCCGGGACAGGGGGAATTCACCCCTCCACTTT. It codes for CASSGRDRGNSPLHF. The chain has TRBV25-1 and TRBJ1-6; 11 positions match TRBD1. The germline V gene has CDR1 MGHDK and CDR2 SYGVNS. The CDR3 sequence is 15 residues long. The V gene end was trimmed by 4 bases and the J gene end by 7 bases; junction bases not matched to a gene: 3.

The rearrangement joins TRBV5-3 to TRBJ2-5; the D gene could be TRBD1 or TRBD2 (5 bases each). TRBV5-3 is classed as an ORF, of uncertain function. Between the trimmed V and J ends, which lost 5 bases and 5 bases, there was a span of 19 bases. The CDR3 is made up of 15 amino acids. DNA for the CDR3: TGTGCCAGAAGGTGGCCCGGGACCTCCGGGGAGACCCAGTACTTC. Encoded protein: CARRWPGTSGETQYF.

V gene TRBV7-9 combines with J gene TRBJ2-7; TRBD2 aligns across 9 bases. The CDR3 is 13 amino acids. With V trimmed by 7 bases and J by 6 bases, 7 bases remained unmatched. Germline loops: CDR1 SEHNR, CDR2 FQNEAQ (reference sequence). The CDR3 spells CASKSLAGVEQYF. The DNA of the CDR3 is TGTGCCAGCAAATCTTTAGCGGGAGTCGAGCAGTACTTC.

Points on this clone: Other DNA sequences in the sample encode the same CDR3. This chain uses TRBV14 with TRBJ1-1; D ambiguous. Deletions cut 1 base from V and 1 base from J, with 7 bases between. Germline CDR1 is SGHDN and CDR2 is FVKESK. The length of the CDR3 is 14 residues. CDR3 coding DNA: TGTGCCAGCAGCCAAGGGAGGCGGAACACTGAAGCTTTCTTT. This sequence encodes CASSQGRRNTEAFF.

The CDR3 DNA reads TGTGCCAGCCCTGTGGACTTACGGGTCCACGAGCAGTACTTC. Amino acids: CASPVDLRVHEQYF. V usage is TRBV19 and J usage is TRBJ2-7; weak D call: TRBD2 (5 bases). V was clipped by 9 bases and J by 5 bases, with 20 bases between them. The CDR3 spans 14 residues. Germline V lookup: CDR1 LNHDA, CDR2 SQIVND (reference sequence).

This chain links TRBV6-1 with TRBJ1-1; D is perhaps TRBD1 (5 bases). The germline V gene encodes CDR1 MNHNS and CDR2 SASEGT. This CDR3 is built from 13 residues. The V and J ends lost 7 bases and 2 bases respectively, with 11 bases between them. CDR3 residues: CASTLQGNTEAFF. CDR3 bases: TGTGCCAGCACCTTGCAGGGAAACACTGAAGCTTTCTTT.

This chain joins TRBV2 and TRBJ2-3; the D is unclear. V lost 7 bases and J lost 1, with 9 bases in between. Germline CDR1 is SNHLY and CDR2 is FYNNEI. This CDR3 contains 13 residues. The CDR3 spells CASNYIGTDTQYF. The CDR3 region has the DNA TGTGCCAGCAACTACATTGGCACAGATACGCAGTATTTT.